This TCR beta chain was sequenced during a study of regulatory T cells in long-lasting Graves disease. In this sample, this clonotype turned up many times. No antigen is known for it. Study findings and constraints: Less diverse TCR repertoires were seen in persistent Graves' patients than in newly diagnosed ones. What was studied was peripheral blood only, and not thyroid tissue.

This CDR3 spans 15 amino acids. Germline-derived CDR1 and CDR2 are MNHEY and SVGEGT. Unmatched junction bases numbered 2, after V lost 6 bases and J lost 0 bases. Sequencing libraries for TCR beta were prepared with iRepertoire HTBI primers and Arm-PCR of CDR3 regions. Each CDR3 protein is one row after TCRdb ran MiXCR on the multiplex PCR reads. Here the sample spans about 400,000 distinct CDR3 sequences, around 16% being singletons. Indicated time point: newly diagnosed GD, antithyroid drugs for less than 3 months. PBMCs provided the RNA from which the TCR library was made. Investigators report Graves' disease was diagnosed under American Thyroid Association guidelines. From an endocrinology department in Xi'an, China, came the patients.

The chain employs TRBV6-2 or TRBV6-3 and TRBJ2-1; TRBD2 agrees at 10 bases. Here the sequenced sample was peripheral blood mononuclear cells (PBMCs), taken at new diagnosis, from a patient treated with antithyroid drugs. The TCR sequence derives from a female donor with Graves disease. The CDR3 nucleotides are TGTGCCAGCAGACTAGCGGGAAGCTCCTACAATGAGCAGTTCTTC. It is translated as CASRLAGSSYNEQFF.